The clone carrying this TCR beta chain has just a few counts. The target antigen is unknown. Recently diagnosed hyperthyroidism of less than 2 months' duration affected patients aged 18 to 65. The TCR beta CDR3 regions underwent amplification using RNA transcripts as the source. HTBI primers were the set used in a first-round RT-PCR of the TCR CDR3. TCRdb re-called the multiplex PCR reads through MiXCR, storing one row per CDR3 protein. The sample holds 130,000 to 150,000 distinct CDR3 sequences, around 20% seen once. This sample is part of a study of T cells in Graves' hyperthyroidism and ophthalmopathy. About the study: Initial diagnosis, before any treatment, was when peripheral blood was collected.

V dropped 5 bases and J dropped 5; count of bases not matched to a gene: 3. Germline V CDR1 and CDR2: SQVTM, ANQGSEA. There are 12 residues in the CDR3. Whole-study findings and limits: Clonotypes that were expanded in thyroid above 0.001 mostly appeared in blood too.

The sample was blood. V gene TRBV29-1 combines with J gene TRBJ2-1; 7 bases agree with TRBD2. This receptor was obtained from a woman aged 45-65 years with Graves' hyperthyroidism that later progressed to Graves' ophthalmopathy. This chain's CDR3 is CSVWGRDNEQFF. As DNA, the CDR3 is TGCAGCGTTTGGGGGAGGGACAATGAGCAGTTCTTC.